The 17 T cell receptor beta chains in this list originate from one sample, sequenced in a study of PD-1 blockade in classical Hodgkin lymphoma (dated by TCRdb to 2019 to 2021). Library method: the immunoSEQ multiplex PCR assay. Held by TCRdb, this immuneACCESS table contains in-frame sequences only and omits some clones. Under half of the omission traces to an unresolved V gene where checked; the cause of the rest is unknown. The sample profile shows 11,000 or so clones; 84% of them were found once. Of the sample, around 42% is held by the ten largest clones. In light of the paper, this sample's time point label describes: cycle 1 day 1 (C1D1), immediately before nivolumab initiation. Relapse after autologous stem cell transplantation had occurred in all trial patients, and cohorts A, B and C were distinguished by prior brentuximab vedotin exposure. CD8+ T cells were purified from thawed PBMCs by magnetic negative selection with a Miltenyi CD8+ T cell isolation kit.

The sample was CD8+ T cells from blood, taken at baseline. These receptors were collected from a human donor with classical Hodgkin lymphoma.

The chain uses TRBV10-1 and TRBJ2-1; a possible D gene is TRBD2 (5 bases). The germline CDR1 and CDR2 sequences are WNHNN and SYGVQD (reference sequence). The CDR3 consists of 13 residues. Trimming removed 4 bases from V and 8 bases from J, with 12 bases in between. CDR3 region: CASSGPGGDEQFF. For the CDR3, the DNA is TGCGCCAGCAGTGGCCCAGGAGGCGATGAGCAGTTCTTC.

The chain carries TRBV4-1 and TRBJ2-7, with D unresolved. CDR3 length: 12 residues. With 1 base removed from V and 4 bases from J, the gap between germline ends came to 5 bases. Germline CDR1 MGHRA, CDR2 YSYEKL. The CDR3 region is CASSQVGYEQYF. DNA for the CDR3: TGCGCCAGCAGCCAAGTGGGGTACGAGCAGTACTTC.

The rearrangement uses TRBV29-1 and TRBJ1-1; no clear D gene. CDR1 is SQVTM and CDR2 is ANQGSEA in the germline V gene. This CDR3 comprises 11 residues. Trimming left V 6 bases short and J 1 base short, with 6 bases between. The CDR3 is CSVEENTEAFF. The CDR3 DNA follows: TGCAGCGTCGAGGAGAACACTGAAGCTTTCTTT. Complete variable domain (other parts from reference TRBV29-1 and TRBJ1-1): SAVISQKPSRDICQRGTSLTIQCQVDSQVTMMFWYRQQPGQSLTLIATANQGSEATYESGFVIDKFPISRPNLTFSTLTVSNMSPEDSSIYLCSVEENTEAFFGQGTRLTVV.

J is TRBJ2-1 and V is TRBV27; D may be TRBD1 (5 bases). Germline V gene data show CDR1 as MNHEY and CDR2 as SMNVEV (reference sequence). V dropped 6 bases and J dropped 0 bases, with 12 bases sitting between them. The length of the CDR3 is 15 residues. The DNA of the CDR3 is TGTGCCAGCAGCGCGACAGTAAACTCCTACAATGAGCAGTTCTTC. As protein: CASSATVNSYNEQFF.

This chain joins TRBV5-8 and TRBJ1-5, with D possibly being TRBD1 (5 bases). The CDR3 spans 17 residues. V lost 2 bases, J lost 1 base, and 16 bases lay in between. Looked up from germline, CDR1 is SGHTS and CDR2 is YDEGEE. The DNA of the CDR3 is TGTGCCAGCAGCTTTAATGGGGGGACTGCGAGCAATCAGCCCCAGCATTTT. It translates to CASSFNGGTASNQPQHF.

The table lists this clone with a few counts. The J gene is TRBJ2-7, the V gene TRBV4-2, with D perhaps being TRBD1 or TRBD2 (5 bases each). The CDR3 covers 13 residues. Trimming stripped 4 bases from V and 9 bases from J, with 16 bases between. CDR1 and CDR2 from the germline V gene are LGHNA and YNFKEQ. For the CDR3, the DNA is TGTGCCAGCAGCCCCAGCTGGGGGTCTCTGCAGTACTTC. Residues: CASSPSWGSLQYF.

The V gene is TRBV11-3, the J gene TRBJ2-7; 8 bases align to TRBD1. The germline CDR1 and CDR2 sequences are SGHNT and YENEEA. J lost 0 bases, V lost 3 bases, and 7 bases had no gene match. This CDR3 comprises 16 residues. CDR3 sequence (DNA): TGTGCCAGCAGCTTCCCCGGGACAGGCCTCTCCTACGAGCAGTACTTC. Its protein product is CASSFPGTGLSYEQYF.

The chain joins TRBV20-1 to TRBJ2-1; D not resolved. This CDR3 spans 11 amino acids. Trimming took off 0 bases at V and 5 bases at J, with 2 bases between the two ends. CDR1 DFQATT and CDR2 SNEGSKA come from the germline V gene (reference sequence). CDR3 protein: CSARDDNEQFF. DNA for the CDR3: TGCAGTGCTAGAGACGACAATGAGCAGTTCTTC.

This sequence joins TRBV28 and TRBJ2-1; possible D gene TRBD2, 5 bases. Germline loops: CDR1 MDHEN, CDR2 SYDVKM. Trimming stripped 6 bases from V and 0 bases from J, with 15 bases between. This CDR3 region has 16 residues. DNA of the CDR3: TGTGCCAGCAGGTCTGAGGACTCCAGCTCCTACAATGAGCAGTTCTTC. This gives the protein CASRSEDSSSYNEQFF.

V usage is TRBV7-6 and J usage is TRBJ2-2; D is ambiguous. This CDR3 is built from 16 residues. Germline CDR1 SGHVS, CDR2 FNYEAQ. Trimming removed 1 base at V and 1 base at J, with 10 bases between. CDR3 bases: TGTGCCAGCAGCTTAGTGGTTGGATGGAACACCGGGGAGCTGTTTTTT. Protein product: CASSLVVGWNTGELFF.

The rearrangement uses TRBV18 and TRBJ1-1; 12 bases agree with TRBD1. V was pared by 1 base and J by 6 bases, with 3 bases of the junction left unmatched. Germline CDR1 reads KGHSH; CDR2 reads LQKENI. This CDR3 region has 15 residues. In DNA, the CDR3 is TGTGCCAGCTCACCACGGGACAGGGGGCGCGCTGAAGCTTTCTTT. Translated: CASSPRDRGRAEAFF.

The chain is built from TRBV4-2 and TRBJ2-1, with 11 positions matching TRBD2. The CDR3 runs to 16 residues. The germline gives CDR1 LGHNA, CDR2 YNFKEQ. Unmatched junction bases numbered 3, after V lost 2 bases and J lost 3 bases. The CDR3 loop reads CASSQTGTSGYNEQFF. CDR3 nucleotides: TGTGCCAGCAGCCAAACCGGGACTAGCGGCTACAATGAGCAGTTCTTC.

The chain links TRBV25-1 to TRBJ1-5; unclear D gene. V lost 2 bases to trimming and J lost 0 bases, with 11 bases between them. This CDR3 is built from 16 residues. Germline V gives CDR1 MGHDK, CDR2 SYGVNS. The CDR3 is CASSEGSNTSNQPQHF. The DNA for the CDR3 is TGTGCCAGCAGTGAAGGCTCTAATACTAGCAATCAGCCCCAGCATTTT.

The chain carries TRBV19 and TRBJ2-1; 10 positions match TRBD2. The CDR3 extends over 14 amino acids. Germline loops: CDR1 LNHDA, CDR2 SQIVND (reference sequence). The trim removed 5 bases at V and 5 bases at J, leaving 3 bases unmatched. The CDR3 here is CASSPLAGDNEQFF. The CDR3 DNA sequence: TGTGCCAGTAGTCCCCTAGCGGGAGACAATGAGCAGTTCTTC.

The chain links TRBV7-6 to TRBJ1-3; D is possibly TRBD1 (6 bases). This CDR3 has 13 residues. V was shortened by 10 bases and J by 5 bases, with 15 bases between the two germline ends. Germline V CDR1 and CDR2: SGHVS, FNYEAQ. The CDR3 sequence: CATGEDSRNTIYF. Here the CDR3 DNA reads TGTGCCACCGGCGAGGACAGCCGAAACACCATATATTTT.

The chain has TRBV7-2 and TRBJ2-5, with D tentatively TRBD1 or TRBD2 (5 bases each). The DNA matches TRBJ2-7 better at its end, which makes the J call doubtful. Germline CDR1 reads SGHTA; CDR2 reads FQGNSA. CDR3 length: 15 residues. CDR3 loop: CASSFERGVGYEQYF. CDR3 coding DNA: TGTGCCAGCAGCTTCGAGCGAGGGGTAGGGTACGAGCAGTACTTC.

The CDR3 sequence: CASSQDPVGGGWVSSTDTQYF. The CDR3 nucleotides are TGCGCCAGCAGCCAAGACCCGGTGGGGGGCGGTTGGGTTTCTAGCACAGATACGCAGTATTTT. The chain is built from TRBV4-3 and TRBJ2-3, with D tentatively TRBD1 or TRBD2 (6 bases each). The V end lost 0 bases, the J end lost 0 bases, and 25 bases lay between the germline ends. The CDR3 is made up of 21 amino acids. CDR1 is LGHNA, CDR2 YSLEER, per germline.